The 30 T cell receptor beta chains reported below all come from one sample, sequenced in a study of T cell repertoires in cytomegalovirus infection (dated by TCRdb to the late 2010s). TCRdb names Illumina HiSeq 1500 as the instrument used. TCRdb trimmed the raw reads at Q25, called clones with MiXCR and kept productive beta chains. Rows with a matching CDR3 protein are joined into one entry that keeps the most common DNA and genes. The sample table lists roughly 760,000 distinct CDR3 sequences, roughly a third of them with a count of one. The ten largest clonotypes hold roughly 2.8% of the sample. Specimen: PBMCs. All receptors come from a human donor in good health (CMV status not recorded). Some clones in this sample may be carry-over from other donors' samples.

This clonotype has just a few counts. CDR3 amino acids: CASIGGPQETQYF. The CDR3 DNA sequence: TGTGCCAGCATCGGTGGGCCGCAAGAGACCCAGTACTTC. J is TRBJ2-5 and V is TRBV6-6; unclear D gene. Looked up from germline, CDR1 is MNHNY and CDR2 is SVGAGI (reference sequence). V was trimmed by 7 bases and J by 2 bases, leaving 11 bases between them. This CDR3 is built from 13 residues.

In its sample, this clonotype was seen once. The chain has TRBV10-3 and TRBJ2-5; tentatively, D is TRBD2 (6 bases). Trimming took 6 bases from V and 2 from J, leaving 13 bases between them. Looked up from germline, CDR1 is ENHRY and CDR2 is SYGVKD. The CDR3 covers 14 residues. The CDR3 DNA follows: TGTGCCATCAGCCCGCGGGGTCTACAAGAGACCCAGTACTTC. Translation gives CAISPRGLQETQYF.

The V call is TRBV7-2, the J call TRBJ2-2; 8 bases are a match to TRBD2. V shed 5 bases and J 7 bases; nucleotides not matched to a gene: 6. Germline-derived CDR1 and CDR2 are SGHTA and FQGNSA. The CDR3 is 14 residues long. The CDR3, as DNA: TGTGCCAGCAGCGAGGGACTAGTAGGCGGGGAGCTGTTTTTT. Amino acid sequence: CASSEGLVGGELFF.

Concerning this clonotype: A much larger clone lies a single base off, so this may be a read error. The CDR3 carries no conserved terminal phenylalanine or tryptophan, so it likely arises from a read error. The chain combines TRBV7-8 with TRBJ2-4, with D perhaps matching TRBD1 or TRBD2 (5 bases each). The CDR3 consists of 16 residues. V was trimmed by 3 bases and J by 0 bases, leaving 12 bases between them. Per the germline V gene, CDR1 is SGHVS and CDR2 is FQNEAQ. CDR3 DNA: TGTGCCAGCAGCTTTGAGGGGCCCCTAGCCAAAAACATTCAGTACTGC. This encodes CASSFEGPLAKNIQYC.

This clonotype was detected a few times. The chain employs TRBV28 and TRBJ1-5; maybe TRBD1 (5 bases). The CDR3 is made up of 15 amino acids. V was clipped by 7 bases and J by 2 bases, with 15 bases between them. CDR1 MDHEN and CDR2 SYDVKM come from the germline V gene. The CDR3 sequence: CASIQVGTGNQPQHF. CDR3 bases: TGTGCCAGCATCCAGGTGGGGACGGGCAATCAGCCCCAGCATTTT. The variable domain in full, completed from reference TRBV28 and TRBJ1-5, reads DVKVTQSSRYLVKRTGEKVFLECVQDMDHENMFWYRQDPGLGLRLIYFSYDVKMKEKGDIPEGYSVSREKKERFSLILESASTNQTSMYLCASIQVGTGNQPQHFGDGTRLSIL.

This clonotype showed up many times. J is TRBJ1-2 and V is TRBV6-6; 8 bases are a match to TRBD1. CDR3 size: 17 residues. Germline values: CDR1 MNHNY, CDR2 SVGAGI (reference sequence). The V gene end was trimmed by 2 bases and the J gene end by 3 bases; junction bases not matched to a gene: 11. The DNA of the CDR3 is TGTGCCAGCAGTTACCTGACGACAGGGGAGGTTTACTATGGCTACACCTTC. Translation gives CASSYLTTGEVYYGYTF.

The J gene is TRBJ1-5, the V gene TRBV20-1; tentative D call: TRBD1 (5 bases). This CDR3 comprises 13 residues. V was clipped by 5 bases and J by 7 bases, with 15 bases between them. Germline V gene data show CDR1 as DFQATT and CDR2 as SNEGSKA (reference sequence). The CDR3 here is CSALTGLAQPQHF. The CDR3 region has the DNA TGCAGTGCTTTAACAGGCTTGGCGCAGCCCCAGCATTTT.

This clonotype has a handful of counts. The chain has TRBV5-1 and TRBJ2-7; D gene unclear. The V end was cut by 2 bases, the J end by 2 bases, with 11 bases between. The CDR3 is 14 amino acids. Germline V gene lookup returns CDR1 SGHRS and CDR2 YFSETQ. The CDR3, as DNA: TGCGCCAGCAGCTTCGACCAGGCCACCTACGAGCAGTACTTC. This translates into CASSFDQATYEQYF.

This clonotype showed up just a few times. The rearrangement uses TRBV7-4 and TRBJ2-3; TRBD1 is a possible D gene (5 bases). The CDR3 is 14 amino acids. Germline V lookup: CDR1 SGHVT, CDR2 SQSDAQ. With 11 bases removed from V and 2 bases from J, the gap between germline ends came to 17 bases. This CDR3 reads CAGTGRRSTDTQYF. CDR3 nucleotide sequence: TGTGCCGGTACAGGAAGGCGGTCCACAGATACGCAGTATTTT.

The rearrangement joins TRBV4-1 to TRBJ2-5, with D possibly matching TRBD2 (5 bases). This CDR3 spans 15 amino acids. CDR1 and CDR2 from the germline V gene are MGHRA and YSYEKL. Trimming stripped 1 base from V and 3 bases from J, with 12 bases between. CDR3 sequence reads: CASSQGTEGEETQYF. The CDR3 DNA reads as TGCGCCAGCAGCCAAGGTACAGAGGGCGAAGAGACCCAGTACTTC.

V and J are TRBV27 and TRBJ2-1, with 7 bases identical to TRBD2. The CDR3 is 14 residues long. The germline V gene has CDR1 MNHEY and CDR2 SMNVEV (reference sequence). V lost 8 bases to trimming and J lost 3 bases; unmatched junction nucleotides: 7. Written as DNA, the CDR3 is TGTGCCAGCGTTGCTAGCGGTCTCTACAATGAGCAGTTCTTC. Translated, it gives CASVASGLYNEQFF.

The chain uses TRBV19 and TRBJ1-2, with D possibly being TRBD1 (5 bases). Germline V gives CDR1 LNHDA, CDR2 SQIVND (reference sequence). V lost 6 bases to trimming and J lost 2 bases, with 22 bases between them. This CDR3 is built from 17 residues. The CDR3: CASRKITADRTNYGYTF. DNA for the CDR3: TGTGCCAGTAGAAAAATCACGGCCGACAGAACGAACTATGGCTACACCTTC. Together with reference TRBV19 and TRBJ1-2, the CDR3 gives the full variable domain: DGGITQSPKYLFRKEGQNVTLSCEQNLNHDAMYWYRQDPGQGLRLIYYSQIVNDFQKGDIAEGYSVSREKKESFPLTVTSAQKNPTAFYLCASRKITADRTNYGYTFGSGTRLTVV.

The chain uses TRBV6-8 and TRBJ2-7; the D is unclear. This CDR3 is built from 11 residues. CDR1 and CDR2 from the germline V gene are MNHGY and SAAAGT. Between the trimmed V and J ends, which lost 3 bases and 5 bases, there was a span of 5 bases. The CDR3 protein is CASSYQNEQYF. CDR3 bases: TGTGCCAGCAGTTATCAAAACGAGCAGTACTTC.

This clonotype was counted only a few times. The V call is TRBV7-8, the J call TRBJ2-5; TRBD1 matches 7 bases. The V segment lost 2 bases and the J segment 7 bases; nucleotides outside the gene matches: 10. Per germline, CDR1 SGHVS and CDR2 FQNEAQ. The CDR3 contains 15 residues. CDR3 DNA sequence: TGTGCCAGCAGCTTATTGGGGACAGTGAAGGGGACCCAGTACTTC. Amino acids: CASSLLGTVKGTQYF.

This clonotype has more than one count but fewer than ten. The chain has TRBV14 and TRBJ1-2; D gene unclear. The CDR3 totals 13 residues. Germline assignment: CDR1 SGHDN and CDR2 FVKESK. Trimming took 0 bases from V and 5 from J, leaving 7 bases between them. In nucleotides, the CDR3 is TGTGCCAGCAGCCAAGATCGGTGGTATGGCTACACCTTC. Amino acids: CASSQDRWYGYTF.

This clonotype was detected a few times. At one end, the junction sequence differs from germline, possibly due to a read error. CDR3 nucleotide sequence: TGTGCCAGTAGGATAGGGACAGAGCTATCCTACAATGAGCAGTTCTTC. Translating it yields CASRIGTELSYNEQFF. The rearrangement links TRBV19 to TRBJ2-1; 7 positions agree with TRBD1. This CDR3 spans 16 amino acids. CDR1 is LNHDA, CDR2 SQIVND, per germline (reference sequence). Full variable domain (rest looked up from reference TRBV19 and TRBJ2-1): DGGITQSPKYLFRKEGQNVTLSCEQNLNHDAMYWYRQDPGQGLRLIYYSQIVNDFQKGDIAEGYSVSREKKESFPLTVTSAQKNPTAFYLCASRIGTELSYNEQFFGPGTRLTVL.

CDR3 region: CSVRNYNEQFF. The CDR3, as DNA: TGCAGCGTCCGAAATTACAATGAGCAGTTCTTC. This rearrangement joins TRBV29-1 to TRBJ2-1; no firm D call. V was shortened by 6 bases and J by 4 bases, with 7 bases between the two germline ends. Germline CDR1 SQVTM, CDR2 ANQGSEA. This CDR3 spans 11 amino acids.

This chain uses TRBV24-1 with TRBJ2-5; D is possibly TRBD2 (5 bases). Trimming shortened V by 7 bases and J by 0 bases, and 14 bases separated the two germline ends. CDR3 length equals 15 residues. Germline CDR1 KGHDR, CDR2 SFDVKD. As DNA, the CDR3 is TGTGCCACCAGAGAGTGGGAGACCCACCAAGAGACCCAGTACTTC. Residues: CATREWETHQETQYF.

The chain carries TRBV6-2 or TRBV6-3 and TRBJ2-2; 8 bases agree with TRBD2. The CDR3 is 17 amino acids. The junction had 14 bases not matched to a gene; V was cut back by 7 bases and J by 4 bases. The V gene's germline CDR1 is MNHEY and CDR2 SVGEGT. DNA of the CDR3: TGTGCCAGCAACTCCTTGGGGGGACTAGGCGTCACCGGGGAGCTGTTTTTT. It is translated as CASNSLGGLGVTGELFF.

This clonotype showed up just a few times. The chain combines TRBV12-3 or TRBV12-4 with TRBJ2-7, with D unclear. The CDR3 sequence is 14 residues long. V lost 7 bases and J lost 4, with 17 bases in between. The CDR3 nucleotides read TGTGCCAGCACCCTTAGGGTCGGAACGTACGAGCAGTACTTC. Translated: CASTLRVGTYEQYF.

The genes are TRBV12-3 or TRBV12-4 and TRBJ2-3; perhaps D is TRBD1 or TRBD2 (5 bases each). V dropped 7 bases and J dropped 6 bases, with 11 bases sitting between them. The CDR3 is 12 residues long. CDR3 sequence: CASKVEGDTQYF. CDR3 in DNA: TGTGCCAGCAAGGTTGAGGGGGATACGCAGTATTTT.

The count of this clonotype is one. The chain employs TRBV6-6 and TRBJ2-7, with D unresolved. CDR1 is MNHNY, CDR2 SVGAGI, per germline (reference sequence). The CDR3 covers 16 residues. Trimming cost V 4 bases and J 7 bases, with 23 bases left between them. In nucleotides, the CDR3 is TGTGCCAGCAGTTCGCATCGGTCACAAACGCCGAGGGAGCAGTACTTC. It encodes CASSSHRSQTPREQYF.

V usage is TRBV28 and J usage is TRBJ1-2; D may be TRBD1 (6 bases). Germline V gene data show CDR1 as MDHEN and CDR2 as SYDVKM. Trimming took off 7 bases at V and 2 bases at J, with 11 bases between the two ends. This CDR3 region has 13 residues. The CDR3 here is CASMAGDNYGYTF. The CDR3 nucleotides read TGTGCCAGCATGGCAGGGGACAACTATGGCTACACCTTC.

The chain uses TRBV25-1 and TRBJ2-7; D perhaps matches TRBD1 (6 bases). This CDR3 is built from 17 residues. Germline loops: CDR1 MGHDK, CDR2 SYGVNS. V gave up 11 bases and J gave up 2 bases, with 28 bases separating them. In DNA, the CDR3 is TGTGCCTCTCATCCGGACAGCATAACATTCTTTACCTACGAGCAGTACTTC. Translated, it gives CASHPDSITFFTYEQYF.

This clonotype was detected a few times. The V and J genes are TRBV6-1 and TRBJ1-5, with unresolved D. The germline CDR1 and CDR2 sequences are MNHNS and SASEGT. V lost 2 bases, J lost 4 bases, and 6 bases lay in between. The CDR3 covers 13 residues. The CDR3 region has the DNA TGTGCCAGCAGTGAAACCAGAAATCAGCCCCAGCATTTT. Translated, it gives CASSETRNQPQHF.

This clonotype was seen many times. In nucleotides, the CDR3 is TGTGCCATCAGTCAGGGACAGAACTCTGGAAACACCATATATTTT. Its translation: CAISQGQNSGNTIYF. V is TRBV10-3 and J is TRBJ1-3; 7 nucleotides align to TRBD1. With 5 bases clipped from V and 0 bases from J, the junction kept 4 bases outside the gene matches. From germline, CDR1 is ENHRY and CDR2 SYGVKD. The CDR3 is 15 amino acids.

Points on this clonotype: At one end, the junction sequence differs from germline, possibly due to a read error. The V call is TRBV7-8, the J call TRBJ2-1; D is possibly TRBD1 (5 bases). CDR3 length: 15 amino acids. Germline loops: CDR1 SGHVS, CDR2 FQNEAQ. The CDR3 DNA reads TGTGCCAGCAGCTCGGACACGAGCTCCTACAATGTGCAGTTCTTC. Translation: CASSSDTSSYNVQFF.

The rearrangement uses TRBV10-3 and TRBJ1-5; TRBD1 matches 9 bases. The CDR3 is 13 amino acids. Trimming cost V 8 bases and J 4 bases; bases outside gene matches: 3. Germline V lookup: CDR1 ENHRY, CDR2 SYGVKD. The DNA for the CDR3 is TGTGCCATCGGGGACAGGGCTAATCAGCCCCAGCATTTT. The encoded protein is CAIGDRANQPQHF.

The chain combines TRBV28 with TRBJ1-2, with a tentative D call TRBD1 (6 bases). The CDR3 consists of 16 residues. In germline, CDR1 is MDHEN, CDR2 SYDVKM. V was clipped by 8 bases and J by 4 bases, with 23 bases between them. The CDR3 DNA reads TGTGCCAGCCACGGGACACCTGACGGGGGTTCCTATGGCTACACCTTC. Amino acids: CASHGTPDGGSYGYTF.

This clonotype was recorded many times. V usage is TRBV28 and J usage is TRBJ2-7; D is perhaps TRBD2 (5 bases). This CDR3 spans 14 amino acids. The V end lost 4 bases, the J end lost 0 bases, and 10 bases lay between the germline ends. In germline, CDR1 is MDHEN, CDR2 SYDVKM. The CDR3 loop is CASSYEGSSYEQYF. The CDR3 bases are TGTGCCAGCAGTTACGAGGGCTCCTCCTACGAGCAGTACTTC.